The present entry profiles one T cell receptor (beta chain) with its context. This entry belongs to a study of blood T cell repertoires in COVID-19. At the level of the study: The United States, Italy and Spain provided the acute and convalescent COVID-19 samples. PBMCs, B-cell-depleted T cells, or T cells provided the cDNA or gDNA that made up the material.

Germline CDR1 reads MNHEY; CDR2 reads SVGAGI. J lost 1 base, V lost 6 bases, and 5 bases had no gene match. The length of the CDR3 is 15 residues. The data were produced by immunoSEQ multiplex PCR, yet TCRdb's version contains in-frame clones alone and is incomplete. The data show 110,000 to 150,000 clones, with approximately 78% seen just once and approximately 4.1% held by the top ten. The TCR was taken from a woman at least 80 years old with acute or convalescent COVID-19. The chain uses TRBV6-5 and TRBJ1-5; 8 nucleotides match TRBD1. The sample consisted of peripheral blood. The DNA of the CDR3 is TGTGCCAGCAGACCAACAGGGGGGAGCAATCAGCCCCAGCATTTT. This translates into CASRPTGGSNQPQHF.